The 12 T cell receptor beta chains below were found in one sample sequenced in a study of blood T cell repertoires in COVID-19. Sequencing used immunoSEQ multiplex PCR; TCRdb keeps in-frame clones, though not all of them. In the table there are 200,000 to 300,000 clones, over 80% of which are singletons. The material sequenced was peripheral blood. The receptors originated from a man aged 35 to 55 with acute or convalescent COVID-19.

The J gene is TRBJ1-6, the V gene TRBV3-1 (or the pseudogene TRBV3-2); 8 bases line up with TRBD1. The germline V gene encodes CDR1 LGHDT and CDR2 YNNKEL (reference sequence). This CDR3 region has 14 residues. The J segment lost 7 bases and the V segment lost 3 bases, leaving 2 bases of the junction unmatched. CDR3 bases: TGTGCCAGCAGCCACCGGACAGGGAATTCACCCCTCCACTTT. Translated: CASSHRTGNSPLHF.

The J gene is TRBJ1-1, the V gene TRBV29-1; D is unclear. The germline V gene has CDR1 SQVTM and CDR2 ANQGSEA. This CDR3 has 13 amino acids. V was pared by 6 bases and J by 1 base, with 12 bases between. CDR3 in amino acids: CSVSSRQNTEAFF. For the CDR3, the DNA is TGCAGCGTATCATCCAGACAGAACACTGAAGCTTTCTTT.

V is TRBV2 and J is TRBJ1-1; no firm D call. Germline CDR1 and CDR2: SNHLY and FYNNEI. The CDR3 has 15 amino acids. V dropped 2 bases and J dropped 4 bases, with 14 bases sitting between them. The CDR3 sequence is CASSEIKGEVTEAFF. For the CDR3, the DNA is TGTGCCAGCAGTGAAATCAAGGGAGAGGTCACTGAAGCTTTCTTT.

The DNA for the CDR3 is TGTGCCAGCAGTGAACAGGTACTGAACACTGAAGCTTTCTTT. Translation gives CASSEQVLNTEAFF. This chain connects TRBV2 to TRBJ1-1; D gene ambiguous. Trimming removed 2 bases from V and 0 bases from J, with 7 bases in between. The CDR3 extends over 14 amino acids. Germline V gives CDR1 SNHLY, CDR2 FYNNEI.

The chain combines TRBV30 with TRBJ2-3; 9 bases are a match to TRBD1. V was clipped by 0 bases and J by 3 bases; unmatched bases: 7. This CDR3 has 16 residues. The germline CDR1 and CDR2 sequences are GTSNPN and SVGIG (reference sequence). CDR3 DNA sequence: TGTGCCTGGAGTGTACAGCCGGGACAGGGAACAGATACGCAGTATTTT. This translates into CAWSVQPGQGTDTQYF.

The V call is TRBV6-5, the J call TRBJ2-7; D perhaps matches TRBD1 (5 bases). CDR1 and CDR2 from the germline V gene are MNHEY and SVGAGI. CDR3 length: 15 residues. The germline V and J ends were trimmed by 6 bases and 5 bases, with 20 bases remaining between them. CDR3 sequence reads: CASRASHQGVNEQYF. The CDR3 nucleotides read TGTGCCAGCAGAGCTTCCCACCAGGGTGTCAACGAGCAGTACTTC.

The gene calls are TRBV19 and TRBJ2-1; D might be TRBD2 (5 bases). V was pared by 5 bases and J by 9 bases, with 14 bases between. This CDR3 region has 13 residues. From germline, CDR1 is LNHDA and CDR2 SQIVND (reference sequence). The chain's CDR3 is CASSPRTPGEQFF. The CDR3 DNA reads as TGTGCCAGTAGTCCCCGGACTCCTGGTGAGCAGTTCTTC.

The rearrangement uses TRBV27 and TRBJ2-3; D not certain. CDR1 is MNHEY and CDR2 is SMNVEV in the germline V gene (reference sequence). This CDR3 is 12 amino acids long. V lost 5 bases and J lost 2, with 5 bases in between. This chain's CDR3 is CASSPNTDTQYF. The CDR3 DNA is TGTGCCAGCAGTCCAAACACAGATACGCAGTATTTT.

The chain is built from TRBV19 and TRBJ2-3; D might be TRBD2 (5 bases). From germline, CDR1 is LNHDA and CDR2 SQIVND (reference sequence). The CDR3 has 15 amino acids. Between the trimmed V and J ends, which lost 2 bases and 2 bases, there was a span of 11 bases. Written as DNA, the CDR3 is TGTGCCAGTAGTATACGGCGGACTTACACAGATACGCAGTATTTT. It yields the protein CASSIRRTYTDTQYF.

The chain employs TRBV7-9 and TRBJ1-6; a weak D match, TRBD1 (6 bases). The length of the CDR3 is 16 residues. Germline V CDR1 and CDR2: SEHNR, FQNEAQ (reference sequence). V was shortened by 3 bases and J by 2 bases, with 11 bases between the two germline ends. The CDR3 DNA sequence: TGTGCCAGCAGCTTTTCCAGGACAGCCTATAATTCACCCCTCCACTTT. Protein: CASSFSRTAYNSPLHF.

The gene calls are TRBV27 and TRBJ1-1; 12 nucleotides align to TRBD1. The length of the CDR3 is 19 residues. Germline V CDR1 and CDR2: MNHEY, SMNVEV (reference sequence). The trim removed 3 bases at V and 0 bases at J, leaving 11 bases unmatched. The CDR3 here is CASSLSPGQGALMNTEAFF. The CDR3 DNA reads TGTGCCAGCAGTTTGTCCCCGGGACAGGGGGCCCTCATGAACACTGAAGCTTTCTTT.

This clone turned up a few times. The chain is built from TRBV18 and TRBJ2-1; 7 bases align to TRBD2. Germline V gene sequence: CDR1 KGHSH, CDR2 LQKENI. This CDR3 has 14 amino acids. The V segment lost 5 bases and the J segment 0 bases; nucleotides outside the gene matches: 1. The CDR3 DNA follows: TGTGCCAGCTCAGGGGGGGTCTCCTACAATGAGCAGTTCTTC. Its translation: CASSGGVSYNEQFF.